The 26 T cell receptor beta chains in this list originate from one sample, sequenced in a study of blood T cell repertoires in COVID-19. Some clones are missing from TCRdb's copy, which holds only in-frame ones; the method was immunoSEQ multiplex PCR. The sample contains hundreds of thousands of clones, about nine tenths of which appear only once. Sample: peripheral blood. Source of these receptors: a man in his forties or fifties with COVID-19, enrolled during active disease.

DNA of the CDR3: TGTGCCAGCAGCTTAAGGGCGGACAGCTCTGGAAACACCATATATTTT. Amino acids: CASSLRADSSGNTIYF. The chain is built from TRBV7-6 and TRBJ1-3; a possible D gene is TRBD1 (6 bases). V was cut by 2 bases and J by 0 bases, with 11 bases left in between. This CDR3 has 16 amino acids. The germline V gene encodes CDR1 SGHVS and CDR2 FNYEAQ.

The CDR3 bases are TGTGCCACCAGTGCGGGAGGGCCACTCTACGAGCAGTACTTC. Its protein is CATSAGGPLYEQYF. The V and J genes are TRBV24-1 and TRBJ2-7, with 8 bases lining up with TRBD2. V shed 5 bases, J shed 3 bases, and the junction held 5 bases outside the gene matches. Germline values: CDR1 KGHDR, CDR2 SFDVKD. CDR3 length equals 14 residues.

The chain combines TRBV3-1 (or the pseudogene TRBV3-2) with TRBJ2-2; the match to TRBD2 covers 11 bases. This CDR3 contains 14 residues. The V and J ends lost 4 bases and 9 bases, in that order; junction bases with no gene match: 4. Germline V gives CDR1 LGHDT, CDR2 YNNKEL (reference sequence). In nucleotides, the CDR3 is TGTGCCAGCAGCCTTCTAGCGGGAGGCCGGGAGCTGTTTTTT. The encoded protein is CASSLLAGGRELFF.

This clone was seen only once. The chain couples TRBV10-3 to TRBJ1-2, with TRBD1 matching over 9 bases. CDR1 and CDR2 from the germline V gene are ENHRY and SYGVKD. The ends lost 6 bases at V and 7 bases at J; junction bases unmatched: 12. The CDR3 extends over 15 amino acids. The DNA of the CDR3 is TGTGCCATCAGCCCGATACAGGGGGCGCCGGGTGGCTACACCTTC. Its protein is CAISPIQGAPGGYTF.

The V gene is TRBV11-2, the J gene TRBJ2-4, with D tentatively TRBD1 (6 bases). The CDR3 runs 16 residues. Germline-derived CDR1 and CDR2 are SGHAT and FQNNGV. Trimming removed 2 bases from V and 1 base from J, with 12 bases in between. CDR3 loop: CASSLLLTGAKNIQYF. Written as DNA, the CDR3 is TGTGCCAGCAGCTTACTTTTGACAGGTGCCAAAAACATTCAGTACTTC.

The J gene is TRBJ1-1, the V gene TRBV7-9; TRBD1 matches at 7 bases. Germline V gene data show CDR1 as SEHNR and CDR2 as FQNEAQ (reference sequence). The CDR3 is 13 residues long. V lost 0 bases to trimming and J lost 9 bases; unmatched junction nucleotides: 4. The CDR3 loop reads CASSLATGFQAFF. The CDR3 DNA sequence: TGTGCCAGCAGCTTAGCGACAGGGTTTCAAGCTTTCTTT.

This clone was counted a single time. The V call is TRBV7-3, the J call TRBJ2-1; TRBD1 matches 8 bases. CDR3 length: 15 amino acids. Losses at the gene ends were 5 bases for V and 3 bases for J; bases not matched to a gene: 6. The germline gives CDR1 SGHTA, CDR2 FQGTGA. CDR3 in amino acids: CASSPGGGDYNEQFF. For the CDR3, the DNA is TGTGCCAGCAGCCCAGGGGGCGGGGACTACAATGAGCAGTTCTTC.

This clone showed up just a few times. CDR3 protein: CAATYLAGEETQYF. As DNA, the CDR3 is TGTGCCGCGACCTACCTAGCGGGAGAAGAGACCCAGTACTTC. The chain carries TRBV30 and TRBJ2-5; the match to TRBD2 covers 10 bases. Germline CDR1 and CDR2: GTSNPN and SVGIG (reference sequence). This CDR3 comprises 14 residues. Trimming cost V 8 bases and J 3 bases; bases outside gene matches: 9. Looking up the rest from reference TRBV30 and TRBJ2-5 gives the full variable domain: SQTIHQWPATLVQPVGSPLSLECTVEGTSNPNLYWYRQAAGRGLQLLFYSVGIGQISSEVPQNLSASRPQDRQFILSSKKLLLSDSGFYLCAATYLAGEETQYFGPGTRLLVL.

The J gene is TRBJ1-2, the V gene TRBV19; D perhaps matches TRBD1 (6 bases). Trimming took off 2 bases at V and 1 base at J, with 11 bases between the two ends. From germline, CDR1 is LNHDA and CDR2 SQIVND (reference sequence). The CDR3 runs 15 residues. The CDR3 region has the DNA TGTGCCAGTAGTATAACAGGGCGAGTTAACTATGGCTACACCTTC. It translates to CASSITGRVNYGYTF.

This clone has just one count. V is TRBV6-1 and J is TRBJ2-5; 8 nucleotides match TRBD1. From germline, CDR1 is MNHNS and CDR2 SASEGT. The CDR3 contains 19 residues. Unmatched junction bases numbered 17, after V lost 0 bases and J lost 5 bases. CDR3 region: CASSEASPTGTGRSETQYF. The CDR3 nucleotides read TGTGCCAGCAGTGAAGCGAGTCCAACCGGGACAGGACGGAGCGAGACCCAGTACTTC.

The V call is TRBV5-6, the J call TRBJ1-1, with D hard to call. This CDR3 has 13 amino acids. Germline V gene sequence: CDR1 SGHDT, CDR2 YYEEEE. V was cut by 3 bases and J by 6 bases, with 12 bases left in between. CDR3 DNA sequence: TGTGCCAGCAGCTCGGATCAGGTTTCTGAAGCTTTCTTT. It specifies CASSSDQVSEAFF.

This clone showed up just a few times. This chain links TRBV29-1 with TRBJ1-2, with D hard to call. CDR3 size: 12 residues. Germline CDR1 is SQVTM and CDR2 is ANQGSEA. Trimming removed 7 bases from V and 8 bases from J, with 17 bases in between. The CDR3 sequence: CSDRTFPRGYTF. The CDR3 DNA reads TGCAGCGACCGGACTTTTCCCCGGGGCTACACCTTC. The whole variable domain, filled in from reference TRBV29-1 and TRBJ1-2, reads SAVISQKPSRDICQRGTSLTIQCQVDSQVTMMFWYRQQPGQSLTLIATANQGSEATYESGFVIDKFPISRPNLTFSTLTVSNMSPEDSSIYLCSDRTFPRGYTFGSGTRLTVV.

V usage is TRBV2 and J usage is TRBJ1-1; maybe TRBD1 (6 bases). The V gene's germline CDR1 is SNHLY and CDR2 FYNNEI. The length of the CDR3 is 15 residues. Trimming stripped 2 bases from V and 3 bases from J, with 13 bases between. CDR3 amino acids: CASSETRGAHTEAFF. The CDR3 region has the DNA TGTGCCAGCAGTGAAACGCGGGGGGCGCACACTGAAGCTTTCTTT. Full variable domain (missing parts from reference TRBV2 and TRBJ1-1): EPEVTQTPSHQVTQMGQEVILRCVPISNHLYFYWYRQILGQKVEFLVSFYNNEISEKSEIFDDQFSVERPDGSNFTLKIRSTKLEDSAMYFCASSETRGAHTEAFFGQGTRLTVV.

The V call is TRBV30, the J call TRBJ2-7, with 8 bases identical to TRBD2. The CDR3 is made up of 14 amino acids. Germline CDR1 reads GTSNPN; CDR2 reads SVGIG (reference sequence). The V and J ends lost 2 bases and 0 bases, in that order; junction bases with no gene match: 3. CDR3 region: CAWSRGGVSYEQYF. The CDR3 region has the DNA TGTGCCTGGAGTCGGGGGGGCGTCTCCTACGAGCAGTACTTC.

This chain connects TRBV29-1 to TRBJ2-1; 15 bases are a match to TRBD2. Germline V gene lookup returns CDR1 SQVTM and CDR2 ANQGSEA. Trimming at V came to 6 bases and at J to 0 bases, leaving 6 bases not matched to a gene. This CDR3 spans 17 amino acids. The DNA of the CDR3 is TGCAGCGTCTCCGGGACTAGCGGGGGGAGCTCCTACAATGAGCAGTTCTTC. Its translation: CSVSGTSGGSSYNEQFF.

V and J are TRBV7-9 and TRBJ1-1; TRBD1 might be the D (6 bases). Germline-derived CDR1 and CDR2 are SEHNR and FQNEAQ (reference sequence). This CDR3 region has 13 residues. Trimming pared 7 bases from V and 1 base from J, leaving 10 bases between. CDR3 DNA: TGTGCCAGCACCCGGACAGCGAACACTGAAGCTTTCTTT. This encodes CASTRTANTEAFF.

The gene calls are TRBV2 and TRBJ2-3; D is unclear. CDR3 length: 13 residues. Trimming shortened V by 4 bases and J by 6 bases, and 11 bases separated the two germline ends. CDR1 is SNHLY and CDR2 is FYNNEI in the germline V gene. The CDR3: CASSVWLVDTQYF. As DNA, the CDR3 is TGTGCCAGCAGTGTGTGGCTAGTGGATACGCAGTATTTT.

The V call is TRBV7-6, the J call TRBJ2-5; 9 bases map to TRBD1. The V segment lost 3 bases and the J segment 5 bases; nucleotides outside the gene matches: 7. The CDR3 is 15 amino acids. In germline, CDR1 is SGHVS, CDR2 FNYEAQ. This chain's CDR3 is CASSFVPTGGETQYF. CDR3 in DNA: TGTGCCAGCAGCTTTGTCCCGACAGGGGGTGAGACCCAGTACTTC.

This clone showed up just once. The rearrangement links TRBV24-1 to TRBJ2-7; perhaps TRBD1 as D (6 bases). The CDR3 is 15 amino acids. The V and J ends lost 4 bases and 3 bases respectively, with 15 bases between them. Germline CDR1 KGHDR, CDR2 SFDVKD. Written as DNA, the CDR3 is TGTGCCACCAGTGAGGGGGCACCTCAGGTCTACGAGCAGTACTTC. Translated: CATSEGAPQVYEQYF.

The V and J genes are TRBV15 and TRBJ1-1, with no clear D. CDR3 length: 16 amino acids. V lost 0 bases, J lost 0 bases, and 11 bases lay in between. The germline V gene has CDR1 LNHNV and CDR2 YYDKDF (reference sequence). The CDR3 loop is CATSRDLYRMNTEAFF. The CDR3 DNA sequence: TGTGCCACCAGCAGAGATCTATATCGAATGAACACTGAAGCTTTCTTT.

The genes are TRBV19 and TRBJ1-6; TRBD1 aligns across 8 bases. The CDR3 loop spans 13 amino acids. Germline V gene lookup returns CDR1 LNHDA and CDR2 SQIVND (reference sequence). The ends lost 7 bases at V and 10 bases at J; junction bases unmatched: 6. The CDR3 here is CASTPTGASPLHF. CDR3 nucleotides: TGTGCCAGTACCCCGACAGGGGCCTCACCCCTCCACTTT. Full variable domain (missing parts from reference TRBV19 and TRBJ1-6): DGGITQSPKYLFRKEGQNVTLSCEQNLNHDAMYWYRQDPGQGLRLIYYSQIVNDFQKGDIAEGYSVSREKKESFPLTVTSAQKNPTAFYLCASTPTGASPLHFGNGTRLTVT.

Here the CDR3 DNA reads TGCGCCAGCAGCATCGACAGGGGAGGTGAAAAACTGTTTTTT. Translating gives CASSIDRGGEKLFF. The chain has TRBV5-1 and TRBJ1-4, with 8 bases that match TRBD1. Per the germline V gene, CDR1 is SGHRS and CDR2 is YFSETQ. The CDR3 totals 14 residues. V lost 4 bases, J lost 7 bases, and 6 bases stayed unmatched.

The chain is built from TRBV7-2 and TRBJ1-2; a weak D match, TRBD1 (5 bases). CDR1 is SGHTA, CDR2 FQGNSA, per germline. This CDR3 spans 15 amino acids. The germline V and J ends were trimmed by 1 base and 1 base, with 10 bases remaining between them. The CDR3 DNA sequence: TGTGCCAGCAGCTTAGACACAGGATATAACTATGGCTACACCTTC. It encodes CASSLDTGYNYGYTF.

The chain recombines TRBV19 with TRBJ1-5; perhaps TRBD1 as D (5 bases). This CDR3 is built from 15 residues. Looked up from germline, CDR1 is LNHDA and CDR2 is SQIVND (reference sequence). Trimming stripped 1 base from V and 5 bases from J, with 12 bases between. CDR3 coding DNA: TGTGCCAGTAGTATAGGGGGGGAGGTAGATCAGCCCCAGCATTTT. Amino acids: CASSIGGEVDQPQHF.

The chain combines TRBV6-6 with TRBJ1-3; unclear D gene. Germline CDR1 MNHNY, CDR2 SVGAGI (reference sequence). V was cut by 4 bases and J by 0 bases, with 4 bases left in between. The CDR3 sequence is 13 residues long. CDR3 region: CASSSNSGNTIYF. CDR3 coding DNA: TGTGCCAGCAGTTCCAACTCTGGAAACACCATATATTTT.

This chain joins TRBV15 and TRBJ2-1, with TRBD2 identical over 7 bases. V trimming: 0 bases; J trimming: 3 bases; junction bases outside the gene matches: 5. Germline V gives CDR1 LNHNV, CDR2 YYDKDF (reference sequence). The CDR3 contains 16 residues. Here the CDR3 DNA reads TGTGCCACCAGCAGAGAAAAGCGGGATTTCTACAATGAGCAGTTCTTC. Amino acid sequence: CATSREKRDFYNEQFF.